This T cell receptor beta chain was identified in a study of blood T cell repertoires in COVID-19. Looking at the study overall: Whether acute or convalescent, the COVID-19 samples came from the United States, Italy and Spain. Nucleic acid was either cDNA or gDNA, and it came from T cells, B-cell-depleted T cells, or PBMCs.

The CDR3 covers 13 residues. V lost 0 bases, J lost 5 bases, and 7 bases lay in between. The assay was immunoSEQ multiplex PCR, and TCRdb's table has in-frame clones only and misses some. The table has fewer than 500,000 clones, roughly 89% seen once. One Seattle source followed patients from active infection through their disease course. Comment on this clone: Other DNA sequences within the sample encode an identical CDR3.

The sequence came from a man aged 18 to 30 with COVID-19, enrolled during active disease. The source material was peripheral blood. V and J are TRBV12-3 or TRBV12-4 and TRBJ2-5, with D perhaps matching TRBD2 (6 bases). The CDR3 loop reads CASSLARGETQYF. The CDR3 nucleotides are TGTGCCAGCAGTTTAGCCCGGGGGGAGACCCAGTACTTC.